This T cell receptor (beta chain) was observed in a study of shared clonotypes between healthy human individuals. Turning to the study itself: The study used three CD4 naive, three CD4 memory, two CD8 naive and one CD8 memory plate per donor.

This clone was seen a few times. The method was immunoSEQ multiplex PCR; TCRdb's version includes in-frame clones alone and lacks a portion of them. The sample records roughly 1,000,000 clones, around 82% being singletons. Germline-derived CDR1 and CDR2 are SGHVS and FQNEAQ. This CDR3 contains 15 residues. V was cut by 2 bases and J by 1 base, with 8 bases left in between. This chain connects TRBV7-8 to TRBJ2-2; D might be TRBD1 (5 bases). The sample taken for sequencing was memory CD4+ T cells from PBMCs. The subset was: CD45RA-negative fraction. This sequence originates from a man between 18 and 29 years old in good health. Some clones in this sample may be carry-over from other donors' samples. CDR3 bases: TGTGCCAGCAGCTTAAGGACACAGAACACCGGGGAGCTGTTTTTT. It codes for CASSLRTQNTGELFF.